Following are 28 T cell receptor beta chains from one sample sequenced in a study of HIV-infected patients and healthy controls. The repertoire came from unfractionated whole blood and reflected all unsorted peripheral T cells. Alpha and beta constant-region primers primed reverse transcription of approximately 460 ng RNA. Separate chain-specific third strand synthesis with multiplexing indices produced the alpha and beta libraries. TCRdb called the 5' RACE reads again in MiXCR, with one record for every CDR3 protein. The profile covers approximately 22,000 distinct CDR3 sequences, with 8.5% appearing a single time and roughly 4.3% taken by the ten largest. Input material: blood. All receptors derive from an adult in good health.

At least ten counts were recorded for this clonotype. The genes are TRBV25-1 and TRBJ1-1; D ambiguous. This CDR3 region has 16 residues. V shed 4 bases and J shed 8 bases, with 23 bases lying between them. From germline, CDR1 is MGHDK and CDR2 SYGVNS. Written as DNA, the CDR3 is TGTGCCAGCAGTGGATACCGCGGAGGCCGGATAGGGGAAGCTTTCTTT. It translates to CASSGYRGGRIGEAFF.

Many counts were recorded for this clonotype. This chain uses TRBV6-1 with TRBJ2-3, with 12 bases that match TRBD2. With V trimmed by 6 bases and J by 3 bases, 7 bases remained unmatched. The V gene's germline CDR1 is MNHNS and CDR2 SASEGT. The CDR3 totals 16 residues. The CDR3 DNA follows: TGTGCCAGCAGATTACTAGCGGGGGGACTAACAGATACGCAGTATTTT. It specifies CASRLLAGGLTDTQYF.

In its sample, this clonotype was seen many times. The gene calls are TRBV7-9 and TRBJ2-7; 7 bases agree with TRBD1. This CDR3 comprises 14 residues. The germline V gene has CDR1 SEHNR and CDR2 FQNEAQ (reference sequence). V gave up 4 bases and J gave up 3 bases; unmatched junction bases: 6. DNA for the CDR3: TGTGCCAGCAGCTCGGCCGACAGGGACTACGAGCAGTACTTC. It encodes CASSSADRDYEQYF.

This clonotype was seen at least ten times. The chain uses TRBV20-1 and TRBJ2-3, with TRBD2 matching over 11 bases. CDR3 length: 13 residues. Germline lookup yields CDR1 DFQATT and CDR2 SNEGSKA (reference sequence). Unmatched junction bases numbered 5, after V lost 6 bases and J lost 6 bases. DNA for the CDR3: TGCAGTGCAGGACTAGCGGGTGTTGATACGCAGTATTTT. This gives the protein CSAGLAGVDTQYF.

This clonotype showed up many times. The CDR3 DNA follows: TGTGCCAGCAGTGAAGCGTCAGGGGCCCTCTCCTACGAGCAGTACTTC. Protein product: CASSEASGALSYEQYF. The genes are TRBV6-1 and TRBJ2-7; a possible D gene is TRBD1 (6 bases). The CDR3 length is 16 residues. Trimming left V 0 bases short and J 0 bases short, with 12 bases between. CDR1 and CDR2 from the germline V gene are MNHNS and SASEGT.

This clonotype has at least ten counts. V usage is TRBV19 and J usage is TRBJ2-5; tentatively, D is TRBD1 or TRBD2 (5 bases each). In germline, CDR1 is LNHDA, CDR2 SQIVND (reference sequence). CDR3 length: 13 amino acids. With 6 bases removed from V and 5 bases from J, the gap between germline ends came to 13 bases. CDR3 DNA sequence: TGTGCCAGTAGCGTGGGACGCGGCGAGACCCAGTACTTC. Translated: CASSVGRGETQYF.

This clonotype was recorded at least ten times. CDR3 sequence (DNA): TGTGCCAGCAGCCCCCGGTTCTTC. It specifies CASSPRFF. The chain employs TRBV12-3 or TRBV12-4 and TRBJ2-1, with no clear D. V lost 6 bases and J lost 15, with 6 bases in between. The CDR3 has 8 amino acids.

This clonotype showed up many times. The gene calls are TRBV12-5 and TRBJ2-5; perhaps TRBD2 as D (5 bases). V was trimmed by 4 bases and J by 4 bases, leaving 22 bases between them. CDR1 is LGHNT, CDR2 FRNRAP, per germline. The CDR3 is 17 residues long. In nucleotides, the CDR3 is TGTGCTAGTGGTTCAGGCCGGGATACGGGATGGGGAGAGACCCAGTACTTC. This gives the protein CASGSGRDTGWGETQYF.

This clonotype showed up many times. The genes are TRBV11-2 and TRBJ2-1; 10 bases align to TRBD2. V dropped 4 bases and J dropped 8; count of bases not matched to a gene: 8. CDR3 length: 15 residues. CDR1 is SGHAT and CDR2 is FQNNGV in the germline V gene. This CDR3 is CASSSASGGADEQFF. Here the CDR3 DNA reads TGTGCCAGCAGCTCGGCCAGCGGGGGGGCCGATGAGCAGTTCTTC.

This clonotype was observed many times. V is TRBV29-1 and J is TRBJ2-7; 10 nucleotides match TRBD1. Germline trimming cut 6 bases from V and 9 bases from J; bases unmatched to any gene: 5. The length of the CDR3 is 11 residues. Germline CDR1 and CDR2: SQVTM and ANQGSEA. CDR3 protein: CSVETGGGQYF. The CDR3 region has the DNA TGCAGCGTGGAGACAGGGGGCGGGCAGTACTTC.

This clonotype was counted many times. An end of the junction does not agree with germline; a read error may underlie this. The chain employs TRBV20-1 and TRBJ2-7; 14 bases line up with TRBD2. This CDR3 contains 17 residues. The germline CDR1 and CDR2 sequences are DFQATT and SNEGSKA (reference sequence). Written as DNA, the CDR3 is TGCAGTGCTAGTCCGGGACTAGCGGGGGCCCCCTCCTACGAACAGTACTTC. The encoded protein is CSASPGLAGAPSYEQYF.

The table lists this clonotype with many counts. The chain is built from TRBV20-1 and TRBJ2-3, with D uncertain. This CDR3 has 15 amino acids. V was clipped by 0 bases and J by 0 bases, with 10 bases between them. Germline V CDR1 and CDR2: DFQATT, SNEGSKA (reference sequence). The CDR3 spells CSAREGLPSTDTQYF. The CDR3 coding sequence is TGCAGTGCTAGAGAGGGTCTCCCTAGCACAGATACGCAGTATTTT.

There are many counts of this clonotype. The V gene is TRBV6-5, the J gene TRBJ2-7; D call uncertain. The V end was cut by 2 bases, the J end by 1 base, with 6 bases between. Per the germline V gene, CDR1 is MNHEY and CDR2 is SVGAGI. The CDR3 spans 13 residues. The CDR3 bases are TGTGCCAGCAGTTACGTTGGGTCCTACGAGCAGTACTTC. This gives the protein CASSYVGSYEQYF.

Ten or more counts support this clonotype. The chain has TRBV20-1 and TRBJ1-5, with unresolved D. The CDR3 totals 12 residues. Germline CDR1 is DFQATT and CDR2 is SNEGSKA (reference sequence). V was cut by 3 bases and J by 4 bases, with 7 bases left in between. The CDR3 DNA sequence: TGCAGTGCTAGCTCTTCAAATCAGCCCCAGCATTTT. This encodes CSASSSNQPQHF.

On this clonotype: A much more abundant neighbour one base away suggests this may be a read error. The chain carries TRBV29-1 and TRBJ2-7; TRBD1 might be the D (6 bases). Looked up from germline, CDR1 is SQVTM and CDR2 is ANQGSEA. This CDR3 region has 13 residues. Trimming cost V 7 bases and J 6 bases, with 19 bases left between them. DNA for the CDR3: TGCAGCGCCGCAGGGGTTGGTGCCTGCGAGCAGTACTTC. Protein sequence: CSAAGVGACEQYF.

The rearrangement links TRBV20-1 to TRBJ2-3; 10 bases line up with TRBD1. This CDR3 comprises 15 residues. The junction had 3 bases not matched to a gene; V was cut back by 1 base and J by 2 bases. Germline V gene lookup returns CDR1 DFQATT and CDR2 SNEGSKA (reference sequence). CDR3 sequence reads: CSARGDRGDTDTQYF. The CDR3 DNA follows: TGCAGTGCTAGAGGGGACAGGGGAGACACAGATACGCAGTATTTT.

This clonotype was counted many times. The CDR3 region is CSARGRVSARGADTQYF. CDR3 DNA: TGCAGTGCTAGAGGTCGTGTTTCGGCCAGGGGTGCAGATACGCAGTATTTT. This chain connects TRBV20-1 to TRBJ2-3; D possibly corresponds to TRBD1 (6 bases). With 1 base removed from V and 4 bases from J, the gap between germline ends came to 21 bases. Germline CDR1 and CDR2: DFQATT and SNEGSKA (reference sequence). The CDR3 runs to 17 residues.

This clonotype occurred many times. The chain uses TRBV6-2 or TRBV6-3 and TRBJ1-6; D is ambiguous. The germline V gene has CDR1 MNHEY and CDR2 SVGEGT. The CDR3 loop spans 14 amino acids. Trimming took off 2 bases at V and 10 bases at J, with 12 bases between the two ends. The CDR3 region has the DNA TGTGCCAGCAGTTACGCTTTCGATGGATCACCCCTCCACTTT. Translated: CASSYAFDGSPLHF.

This clonotype is deemed medium-sized. The chain recombines TRBV12-3 or TRBV12-4 with TRBJ1-5; 8 bases agree with TRBD1. V lost 1 base to trimming and J lost 4 bases; unmatched junction nucleotides: 3. The CDR3 is made up of 15 amino acids. The CDR3 sequence is CASSLGTGRNQPQHF. The CDR3 DNA follows: TGTGCCAGCAGTTTAGGGACAGGGAGGAATCAGCCCCAGCATTTT.

This clonotype has a count of ten or more. The chain joins TRBV10-2 to TRBJ2-3; 11 bases align to TRBD2. The CDR3 contains 16 residues. The V and J ends lost 8 bases and 2 bases, in that order; junction bases with no gene match: 9. The germline V gene has CDR1 WSHSY and CDR2 SAAADI. CDR3 DNA sequence: TGCGCCAGCCAAGCCCCTAGCGGGGGGTTCACAGATACGCAGTATTTT. This gives the protein CASQAPSGGFTDTQYF.

The rearrangement links TRBV4-2 to TRBJ1-5; D is unresolved. Germline V lookup: CDR1 LGHNA, CDR2 YNFKEQ. The CDR3 sequence is 19 residues long. V was clipped by 4 bases and J by 0 bases, with 22 bases between them. This CDR3 reads CASSPPSFSWLYSNQPQHF. The DNA for the CDR3 is TGTGCCAGCAGCCCCCCGAGTTTTTCTTGGCTCTATAGCAATCAGCCCCAGCATTTT.

This clonotype was recorded at least ten times. The chain links TRBV20-1 to TRBJ2-5; possibly TRBD2 for D (7 bases). The ends were cut back, 5 bases at V and 4 bases at J, with 14 bases in the middle. Per the germline V gene, CDR1 is DFQATT and CDR2 is SNEGSKA (reference sequence). CDR3 length equals 13 residues. CDR3 sequence (DNA): TGCAGTGCTTCCCGGGGGGCGGGAGAGACCCAGTACTTC. It codes for CSASRGAGETQYF.

The CDR3 DNA follows: TGTGCCAGCAGCCCAGCCCCGTGGGGCAATCAGCCCCAGCATTTT. Protein: CASSPAPWGNQPQHF. The V call is TRBV6-2 or TRBV6-3, the J call TRBJ1-5; D unresolved. Trimming took off 6 bases at V and 2 bases at J, with 14 bases between the two ends. CDR3 size: 15 residues. Germline CDR1 MNHEY, CDR2 SVGEGT.

This clonotype was recorded many times. V is TRBV9 and J is TRBJ2-2, with D maybe TRBD2 (7 bases). V dropped 0 bases and J dropped 4 bases, with 13 bases sitting between them. The CDR3 sequence is 16 residues long. Per the germline V gene, CDR1 is SGDLS and CDR2 is YYNGEE. CDR3 sequence reads: CASSVATGGFTGELFF. CDR3 DNA sequence: TGTGCCAGCAGCGTAGCTACGGGGGGCTTCACCGGGGAGCTGTTTTTT.

There are many counts of this clonotype. This chain links TRBV6-6 with TRBJ2-3; 10 bases fit TRBD2. The trim removed 5 bases at V and 5 bases at J, leaving 7 bases unmatched. This CDR3 is built from 15 residues. Germline V CDR1 and CDR2: MNHNY, SVGAGI (reference sequence). CDR3 nucleotide sequence: TGTGCCAGCAGTGAGAGCGGGGGGGCCAGAGATACGCAGTATTTT. Translated: CASSESGGARDTQYF.

This clonotype was recorded many times. The gene calls are TRBV4-3 and TRBJ1-2; TRBD1 might be the D (5 bases). Germline lookup yields CDR1 LGHNA and CDR2 YSLEER. This CDR3 is 15 amino acids long. Trimming took off 7 bases at V and 4 bases at J, with 19 bases between the two ends. Here the CDR3 DNA reads TGCGCCAGCACCCTTAACAGTCGGGGGGTCTATGGCTACACCTTC. This encodes CASTLNSRGVYGYTF.

This clonotype has at least ten counts. The gene calls are TRBV29-1 and TRBJ1-2; 7 bases are a match to TRBD1. The trim removed 1 base at V and 3 bases at J, leaving 8 bases unmatched. The CDR3 is 15 residues long. Germline values: CDR1 SQVTM, CDR2 ANQGSEA. The CDR3 DNA reads as TGCAGCGTTGAAGTCTCCCTAGGGACAGACTATGGCTACACCTTC. Its protein is CSVEVSLGTDYGYTF.

This clonotype has a handful of counts. The chain has TRBV9 and TRBJ2-3, with 7 positions matching TRBD2. CDR3 size: 13 residues. J was trimmed by 1 base and V by 5 bases; bases with no gene match: 1. Germline V gene sequence: CDR1 SGDLS, CDR2 YYNGEE. CDR3: CASSGGGTDTQYF. The CDR3 nucleotides read TGTGCCAGCAGTGGGGGGGGCACAGATACGCAGTATTTT.